The 19 T cell receptor beta chains in this list originate from one sample, sequenced in a study of B cell selection in AIRE deficiency. Profiling relied on immunoSEQ multiplex PCR, and the TCRdb table lists in-frame clones only, not all of them. This sample has 20,000 to 30,000 clones, with approximately 96% found just once. Sorting defined conventional CD4 T cells as CD4+CD127+. The sequenced sample consisted of CD4+CD127+ conventional T cells sorted from PBMCs. These receptors were taken from a human donor in good health.

V and J are TRBV4-1 and TRBJ2-5, with D perhaps matching TRBD2 (6 bases). The V gene lost 6 bases and the J gene lost 5 bases, with 22 bases spanning the gap. The CDR3 covers 16 residues. CDR1 is MGHRA, CDR2 YSYEKL, per germline. CDR3 bases: TGCGCCAGCAGACCAACTGGGGGGAGTATATTGGAGACCCAGTACTTC. Its protein product is CASRPTGGSILETQYF.

J is TRBJ2-1 and V is TRBV20-1, with D possibly TRBD2 on 5 matching bases. Germline V gene data show CDR1 as DFQATT and CDR2 as SNEGSKA (reference sequence). V lost 6 bases to trimming and J lost 8 bases, with 5 bases between them. The CDR3 is 9 amino acids. The CDR3 DNA sequence: TGCAGTGCGCGGGATGAGCAGTTCTTC. Its translation is CSARDEQFF.

This sequence joins TRBV6-5 and TRBJ1-3; no reliable D call. The length of the CDR3 is 15 residues. The ends were cut back, 11 bases at V and 0 bases at J, with 17 bases in the middle. Germline values: CDR1 MNHEY, CDR2 SVGAGI. CDR3 coding DNA: TGTGCCGATGAGTTGGTGTTCCTCTCTGGAAACACCATATATTTT. This encodes CADELVFLSGNTIYF.

Here the CDR3 reads CASSQDRGRNNEQFF. The CDR3 DNA reads as TGTGCCAGCAGCCAAGATCGCGGGAGAAACAATGAGCAGTTCTTC. This chain uses TRBV4-2 with TRBJ2-1; TRBD2 matches at 7 bases. The ends lost 0 bases at V and 5 bases at J; junction bases unmatched: 4. In germline, CDR1 is LGHNA, CDR2 YNFKEQ. This CDR3 has 15 amino acids.

The rearrangement links TRBV28 to TRBJ1-3; D is ambiguous. Trimming took off 8 bases at V and 3 bases at J, with 11 bases between the two ends. Germline CDR1 reads MDHEN; CDR2 reads SYDVKM. CDR3 length equals 13 residues. This chain's CDR3 is CASVGFSGNTIYF. CDR3 in DNA: TGTGCCAGCGTAGGTTTCAGTGGAAACACCATATATTTT. Full variable domain (rest looked up from reference TRBV28 and TRBJ1-3): DVKVTQSSRYLVKRTGEKVFLECVQDMDHENMFWYRQDPGLGLRLIYFSYDVKMKEKGDIPEGYSVSREKKERFSLILESASTNQTSMYLCASVGFSGNTIYFGEGSWLTVV.

The chain couples TRBV7-8 to TRBJ2-2, with D perhaps matching TRBD2 (5 bases). The germline V gene has CDR1 SGHVS and CDR2 FQNEAQ. V lost 1 base and J lost 7, with 13 bases in between. This CDR3 has 15 amino acids. This CDR3 reads CASSLGMAGRGELFF. CDR3 in DNA: TGTGCCAGCAGCTTAGGGATGGCGGGCCGCGGGGAGCTGTTTTTT.

The rearrangement uses TRBV7-3 and TRBJ2-6; TRBD1 aligns across 10 bases. Trimming cost V 0 bases and J 2 bases; bases outside gene matches: 4. Germline CDR1 and CDR2: SGHTA and FQGTGA. The CDR3 length is 18 residues. The CDR3 is CASSLTGTGDTGANVLTF. CDR3 nucleotides: TGTGCCAGCAGCTTAACAGGGACAGGGGATACTGGGGCCAACGTCCTGACTTTC. Complete variable domain (other parts from reference TRBV7-3 and TRBJ2-6): GAGVSQTPSNKVTEKGKYVELRCDPISGHTALYWYRQSLGQGPEFLIYFQGTGAADDSGLPNDRFFAVRPEGSVSTLKIQRTERGDSAVYLCASSLTGTGDTGANVLTFGAGSRLTVL.

J is TRBJ2-1 and V is TRBV4-3; 12 bases align to TRBD2. J gave up 7 bases and V 3 bases, and 7 bases lay outside the gene matches. This CDR3 region has 16 residues. Germline lookup yields CDR1 LGHNA and CDR2 YSLEER. In nucleotides, the CDR3 is TGCGCCAGCAGCCACCTACTAGCGGGAGGACGGAATGAGCAGTTCTTC. Translation: CASSHLLAGGRNEQFF.

The V call is TRBV4-2, the J call TRBJ2-3, with TRBD2 as a possible D gene (5 bases). Trimming left V 4 bases short and J 7 bases short, with 12 bases between. Germline V gene sequence: CDR1 LGHNA, CDR2 YNFKEQ. The length of the CDR3 is 13 residues. Here the CDR3 DNA reads TGTGCCAGCAGCCCAAGCCTCGGGAATACGCAGTATTTT. Translating gives CASSPSLGNTQYF.

The J gene is TRBJ2-1, the V gene TRBV10-3; D unresolved. V was pared by 5 bases and J by 5 bases, with 7 bases between. In germline, CDR1 is ENHRY, CDR2 SYGVKD. This CDR3 comprises 12 residues. The CDR3 protein is CAISQINNEQFF. The CDR3 DNA follows: TGTGCCATCAGTCAAATTAACAATGAGCAGTTCTTC.

The V call is TRBV5-4, the J call TRBJ2-3; 13 nucleotides line up with TRBD2. The CDR3 is 16 residues long. V lost 5 bases and J lost 6; bases outside the gene matches: 9. Germline CDR1 reads SGHNT; CDR2 reads YYREEE (reference sequence). The CDR3 sequence: CASRPRLAGGSDTQYF. Written as DNA, the CDR3 is TGTGCCAGCAGGCCCAGACTAGCGGGAGGTTCGGATACGCAGTATTTT.

This clone is a singleton in its sample. V is TRBV6-5 and J is TRBJ1-2, with D unclear. Germline values: CDR1 MNHEY, CDR2 SVGAGI. The CDR3 length is 13 residues. The V gene lost 6 bases and the J gene lost 0 bases, with 8 bases spanning the gap. The CDR3 region is CASSHTANYGYTF. DNA of the CDR3: TGTGCCAGCAGCCACACGGCTAACTATGGCTACACCTTC.

The CDR3 loop reads CASGRDGGTEAFF. DNA for the CDR3: TGTGCCAGCGGCCGGGACGGGGGCACTGAAGCTTTCTTT. The chain links TRBV11-1 to TRBJ1-1; the D gene is possibly TRBD1 (5 bases). Deletions cut 8 bases from V and 4 bases from J, with 14 bases between. Germline-derived CDR1 and CDR2 are SGHAT and FQDESV (reference sequence). The CDR3 runs to 13 residues. The complete variable domain, with remaining parts taken from reference TRBV11-1 and TRBJ1-1, reads EAEVAQSPRYKITEKSQAVAFWCDPISGHATLYWYRQILGQGPELLVQFQDESVVDDSQLPKDRFSAERLKGVDSTLKIQPAELGDSAMYLCASGRDGGTEAFFGQGTRLTVV.

V usage is TRBV11-2 and J usage is TRBJ2-1, with 7 bases matching TRBD2. CDR1 and CDR2 from the germline V gene are SGHAT and FQNNGV. There are 15 residues in the CDR3. V was clipped by 4 bases and J by 5 bases; unmatched bases: 8. CDR3 sequence reads: CASSWAGLNHNEQFF. CDR3 in DNA: TGTGCCAGCAGCTGGGCGGGACTAAATCACAATGAGCAGTTCTTC. The variable domain in full, completed from reference TRBV11-2 and TRBJ2-1, reads EAGVAQSPRYKIIEKRQSVAFWCNPISGHATLYWYQQILGQGPKLLIQFQNNGVVDDSQLPKDRFSAERLKGVDSTLKIQPAKLEDSAVYLCASSWAGLNHNEQFFGPGTRLTVL.

The chain uses TRBV5-1 and TRBJ2-1; D uncertain. This CDR3 comprises 15 residues. The ends were cut back, 2 bases at V and 2 bases at J, with 11 bases in the middle. The germline gives CDR1 SGHRS, CDR2 YFSETQ. CDR3: CASSFGGIAYNEQFF. CDR3 coding DNA: TGCGCCAGCAGCTTCGGTGGGATAGCCTACAATGAGCAGTTCTTC.

The chain couples TRBV7-7 to TRBJ1-4, with D possibly TRBD1 on 6 matching bases. In germline, CDR1 is SSHAT, CDR2 FNYEAQ (reference sequence). The V end was cut by 3 bases, the J end by 3 bases, with 14 bases between. The CDR3 consists of 16 residues. The CDR3 protein is CASSFRFRTANEKLFF. The CDR3 DNA is TGTGCCAGCAGCTTTAGGTTCAGGACAGCTAATGAAAAACTGTTTTTT.

The chain combines TRBV2 with TRBJ2-1; 10 bases are a match to TRBD2. Germline assignment: CDR1 SNHLY and CDR2 FYNNEI. The V segment lost 7 bases and the J segment 3 bases; nucleotides outside the gene matches: 3. The CDR3 loop spans 14 amino acids. CDR3 DNA sequence: TGTGCCAGCACCTTAGCGGGGGGCTACAATGAGCAGTTCTTC. Amino acids: CASTLAGGYNEQFF.

The chain combines TRBV18 with TRBJ2-1; no firm D call. V was shortened by 4 bases and J by 9 bases, with 10 bases between the two germline ends. CDR1 is KGHSH, CDR2 LQKENI, per germline. The CDR3 has 12 residues. Here the CDR3 DNA reads TGTGCCAGCTCACTCCCGAAGGGTGAGCAGTTCTTC. Translated: CASSLPKGEQFF.

The CDR3 here is CASSILGGGNEKLFF. The CDR3, as DNA: TGTGCCAGCAGCATTCTAGGGGGGGGCAATGAAAAACTGTTTTTT. This rearrangement joins TRBV7-2 to TRBJ1-4; D is perhaps TRBD1 (6 bases). This CDR3 is built from 15 residues. V lost 5 bases, J lost 5 bases, and 15 bases lay in between. Germline V CDR1 and CDR2: SGHTA, FQGNSA.